The 15 T cell receptor beta chains below were found in one sample sequenced in a study of siplizumab effects on memory and regulatory T cells. The table came from immunoSEQ multiplex PCR; TCRdb's copy has only in-frame clones and leaves some out. Of some 100,000 clones listed, approximately 91% are singletons. The sample comprised CD4+ T cells sorted from blood. The receptor set was obtained from a human donor in good health. Some clones in this sample may be carry-over from other donors' samples.

The chain carries TRBV5-1 and TRBJ2-5; D unclear. CDR1 is SGHRS and CDR2 is YFSETQ in the germline V gene. CDR3 size: 13 residues. V was pared by 2 bases and J by 7 bases, with 12 bases between. In DNA, the CDR3 is TGCGCCAGCAGCTTCTCAGATACGGGGACCCAGTACTTC. Its protein is CASSFSDTGTQYF. Full variable domain (missing parts from reference TRBV5-1 and TRBJ2-5): KAGVTQTPRYLIKTRGQQVTLSCSPISGHRSVSWYQQTPGQGLQFLFEYFSETQRNKGNFPGRFSGRQFSNSRSEMNVSTLELGDSALYLCASSFSDTGTQYFGPGTRLLVL.

The V gene is TRBV19, the J gene TRBJ2-2, with D unclear. Trimming took off 5 bases at V and 1 base at J, with 11 bases between the two ends. CDR3 length equals 15 residues. Looked up from germline, CDR1 is LNHDA and CDR2 is SQIVND (reference sequence). The CDR3 spells CASSPRRLNTGELFF. As DNA, the CDR3 is TGTGCCAGTAGTCCCCGCCGGTTGAACACCGGGGAGCTGTTTTTT. The variable domain in full, completed from reference TRBV19 and TRBJ2-2, reads DGGITQSPKYLFRKEGQNVTLSCEQNLNHDAMYWYRQDPGQGLRLIYYSQIVNDFQKGDIAEGYSVSREKKESFPLTVTSAQKNPTAFYLCASSPRRLNTGELFFGEGSRLTVL.

This rearrangement joins TRBV19 to TRBJ2-7, with TRBD2 identical over 9 bases. The CDR3 has 15 residues. CDR1 and CDR2 (germline): LNHDA, SQIVND (reference sequence). The V segment lost 2 bases and the J segment 3 bases; nucleotides outside the gene matches: 5. CDR3 DNA sequence: TGTGCCAGTAGTATAAGTAGCGGGAGCCGCTACGAGCAGTACTTC. As protein: CASSISSGSRYEQYF.

This clone was observed a single time. This chain joins TRBV5-1 and TRBJ2-5; 10 bases align to TRBD1. Germline trimming cut 3 bases from V and 4 bases from J; bases unmatched to any gene: 6. Germline CDR1 and CDR2: SGHRS and YFSETQ. The CDR3 is made up of 15 amino acids. The CDR3 loop reads CASSSRTGGTETQYF. The CDR3 coding sequence is TGCGCCAGCAGCTCTCGGACAGGGGGTACAGAGACCCAGTACTTC.

The V gene is TRBV5-1, the J gene TRBJ2-1, with 7 bases fitting TRBD2. CDR1 and CDR2 (germline): SGHRS, YFSETQ. The trim removed 1 base at V and 9 bases at J, leaving 4 bases unmatched. The CDR3 length is 13 residues. CDR3 DNA sequence: TGCGCCAGCAGCTTGTTCTCGGGGGGTGAGCAGTTCTTC. Its translation is CASSLFSGGEQFF.

This chain uses TRBV7-3 with TRBJ2-1; TRBD2 might be the D (5 bases). The V gene lost 4 bases and the J gene lost 3 bases, with 10 bases spanning the gap. From germline, CDR1 is SGHTA and CDR2 FQGTGA. The CDR3 sequence is 14 residues long. The CDR3 sequence: CASSSRRGYNEQFF. CDR3 DNA sequence: TGTGCCAGCAGCTCCCGTCGGGGCTACAATGAGCAGTTCTTC.

The gene calls are TRBV11-2 and TRBJ2-3, with TRBD1 identical over 11 bases. The germline V gene has CDR1 SGHAT and CDR2 FQNNGV. V lost 8 bases to trimming and J lost 4 bases; unmatched junction nucleotides: 14. The CDR3 is made up of 17 amino acids. Written as DNA, the CDR3 is TGTGCCAGCGCCCGGAGTTTTCCGGGACAGGGGGCAGATACGCAGTATTTT. It specifies CASARSFPGQGADTQYF.

This sequence joins TRBV5-4 and TRBJ2-7; TRBD2 might be the D (7 bases). The germline V gene has CDR1 SGHNT and CDR2 YYREEE (reference sequence). CDR3 length: 16 amino acids. Trimming took 4 bases from V and 6 from J, leaving 23 bases between them. CDR3 nucleotide sequence: TGTGCCAGCAGCCCCCGGCGGGGTGCAGGGGAGGGCGAGCAGTACTTC. Amino acids: CASSPRRGAGEGEQYF.

This clone was found once. This chain links TRBV5-6 with TRBJ1-1; possibly TRBD1 for D (5 bases). The V end lost 2 bases, the J end lost 2 bases, and 19 bases lay between the germline ends. The length of the CDR3 is 17 residues. Germline V lookup: CDR1 SGHDT, CDR2 YYEEEE. In DNA, the CDR3 is TGTGCCAGCAGCTTCTCTTCTTTTGGGGGACGCAACACTGAAGCTTTCTTT. This translates into CASSFSSFGGRNTEAFF.

The chain is built from TRBV18 and TRBJ2-1; D gene ambiguous. Germline lookup yields CDR1 KGHSH and CDR2 LQKENI. The CDR3 runs to 13 residues. Trimming took 6 bases from V and 6 from J, leaving 12 bases between them. The CDR3 sequence: CASSPPSANEQFF. CDR3 DNA sequence: TGTGCCAGCTCGCCCCCGAGTGCCAATGAGCAGTTCTTC.

V gene TRBV15 combines with J gene TRBJ1-5; 10 bases are a match to TRBD1. V shed 5 bases and J 5 bases; nucleotides not matched to a gene: 9. Germline V gene lookup returns CDR1 LNHNV and CDR2 YYDKDF (reference sequence). The CDR3 extends over 16 amino acids. The CDR3 region is CATSARRDRGDQPQHF. In nucleotides, the CDR3 is TGTGCCACCAGCGCCCGAAGGGACAGGGGAGATCAGCCCCAGCATTTT.

The chain uses TRBV16 and TRBJ1-2; D is undetermined. The CDR3 is 13 residues long. Germline lookup yields CDR1 KGHSY and CDR2 FQNENV. Trimming removed 4 bases from V and 8 bases from J, with 14 bases in between. The chain's CDR3 is CASSLDWERGYTF. For the CDR3, the DNA is TGTGCCAGCAGCCTCGACTGGGAGAGGGGCTACACCTTC. Variable domain in full (rest from reference TRBV16 and TRBJ1-2): GEEVAQTPKHLVRGEGQKAKLYCAPIKGHSYVFWYQQVLKNEFKFLISFQNENVFDETGMPKERFSAKCLPNSPCSLEIQATKLEDSAVYFCASSLDWERGYTFGSGTRLTVV.

The chain carries TRBV29-1 and TRBJ1-1; D is uncertain. Germline-derived CDR1 and CDR2 are SQVTM and ANQGSEA. This CDR3 is 13 amino acids long. Trimming removed 4 bases from V and 0 bases from J, with 9 bases in between. Here the CDR3 DNA reads TGCAGCGTTGTTTTGAGTATGAACACTGAAGCTTTCTTT. Translated, it gives CSVVLSMNTEAFF.

This chain uses TRBV7-9 with TRBJ2-1; 11 bases agree with TRBD1. This CDR3 spans 17 amino acids. The V segment lost 1 base and the J segment 8 bases; nucleotides outside the gene matches: 10. CDR1 SEHNR and CDR2 FQNEAQ come from the germline V gene (reference sequence). The CDR3 is CASSLVRDRGTGDEQFF. The CDR3 DNA sequence: TGTGCCAGCAGCTTAGTTCGGGACAGGGGGACTGGAGATGAGCAGTTCTTC.

The rearrangement joins TRBV5-1 to TRBJ2-1; D tentatively fits TRBD1 or TRBD2 (6 bases each). V was clipped by 6 bases and J by 0 bases, with 13 bases between them. Germline V gene lookup returns CDR1 SGHRS and CDR2 YFSETQ. The CDR3 runs 15 residues. CDR3 in amino acids: CASTGGGSSYNEQFF. As DNA, the CDR3 is TGCGCCAGCACCGGGGGCGGTAGCTCCTACAATGAGCAGTTCTTC.